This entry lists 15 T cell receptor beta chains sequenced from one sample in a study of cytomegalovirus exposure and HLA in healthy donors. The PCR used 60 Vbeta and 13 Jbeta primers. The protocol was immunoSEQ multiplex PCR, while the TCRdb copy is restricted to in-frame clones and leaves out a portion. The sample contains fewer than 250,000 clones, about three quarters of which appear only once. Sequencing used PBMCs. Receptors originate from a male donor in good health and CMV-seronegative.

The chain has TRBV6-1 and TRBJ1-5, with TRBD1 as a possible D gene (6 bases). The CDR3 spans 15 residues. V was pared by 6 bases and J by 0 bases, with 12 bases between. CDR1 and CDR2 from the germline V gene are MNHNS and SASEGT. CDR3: CASRPAGDSNQPQHF. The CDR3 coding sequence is TGTGCCAGCAGACCCGCAGGGGATAGCAATCAGCCCCAGCATTTT.

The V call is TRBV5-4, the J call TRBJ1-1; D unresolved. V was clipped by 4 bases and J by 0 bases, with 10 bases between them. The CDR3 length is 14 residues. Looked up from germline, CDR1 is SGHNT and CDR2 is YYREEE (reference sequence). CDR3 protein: CASSAGGVNTEAFF. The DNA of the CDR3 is TGTGCCAGCAGCGCCGGCGGAGTGAACACTGAAGCTTTCTTT.

The CDR3 loop reads CASSLESASASYEQYF. DNA for the CDR3: TGTGCCAGCAGCTTGGAATCGGCTAGCGCCTCCTACGAGCAGTACTTC. V gene TRBV5-4 combines with J gene TRBJ2-7; D is possibly TRBD2 (6 bases). V lost 0 bases and J 0 bases, leaving 13 bases between the germline ends. Germline values: CDR1 SGHNT, CDR2 YYREEE (reference sequence). This CDR3 spans 16 amino acids.

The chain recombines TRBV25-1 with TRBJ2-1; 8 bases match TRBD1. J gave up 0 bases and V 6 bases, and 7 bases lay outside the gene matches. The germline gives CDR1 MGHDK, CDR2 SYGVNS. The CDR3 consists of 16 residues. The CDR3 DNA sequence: TGTGCCAGCAGCCCCCGGACAGGGAGCTCCTACAATGAGCAGTTCTTC. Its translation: CASSPRTGSSYNEQFF.

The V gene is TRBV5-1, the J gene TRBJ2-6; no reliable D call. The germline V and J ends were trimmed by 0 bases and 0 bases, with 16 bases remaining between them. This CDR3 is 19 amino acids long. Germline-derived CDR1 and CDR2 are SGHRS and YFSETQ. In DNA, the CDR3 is TGCGCCAGCAGCTTGGATCCGGCAGGCACCAGCTCTGGGGCCAACGTCCTGACTTTC. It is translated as CASSLDPAGTSSGANVLTF. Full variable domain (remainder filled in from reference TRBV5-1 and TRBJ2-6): KAGVTQTPRYLIKTRGQQVTLSCSPISGHRSVSWYQQTPGQGLQFLFEYFSETQRNKGNFPGRFSGRQFSNSRSEMNVSTLELGDSALYLCASSLDPAGTSSGANVLTFGAGSRLTVL.

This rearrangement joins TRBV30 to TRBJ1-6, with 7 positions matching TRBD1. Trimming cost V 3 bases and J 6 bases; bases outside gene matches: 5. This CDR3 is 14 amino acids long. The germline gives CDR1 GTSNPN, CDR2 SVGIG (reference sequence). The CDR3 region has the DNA TGTGCCTGGAGAAGACAGGGCCTTAATTCACCCCTCCACTTT. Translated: CAWRRQGLNSPLHF.

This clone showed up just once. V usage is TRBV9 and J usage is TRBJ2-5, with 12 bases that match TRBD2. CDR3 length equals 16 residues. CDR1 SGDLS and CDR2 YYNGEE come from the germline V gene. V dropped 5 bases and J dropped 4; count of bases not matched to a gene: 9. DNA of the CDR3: TGTGCCAGCAGTGCCTCTCTAGCGGGAGGGGCAGAGACCCAGTACTTC. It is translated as CASSASLAGGAETQYF.

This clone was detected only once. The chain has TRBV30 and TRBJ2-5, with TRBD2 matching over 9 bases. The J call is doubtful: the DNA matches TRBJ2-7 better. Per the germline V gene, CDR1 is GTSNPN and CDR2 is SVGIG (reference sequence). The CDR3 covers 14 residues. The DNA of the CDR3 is TGTGCCTGGAGTGTGGCGGGAGGGCTGTACGAGCAGTACTTC. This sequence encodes CAWSVAGGLYEQYF.

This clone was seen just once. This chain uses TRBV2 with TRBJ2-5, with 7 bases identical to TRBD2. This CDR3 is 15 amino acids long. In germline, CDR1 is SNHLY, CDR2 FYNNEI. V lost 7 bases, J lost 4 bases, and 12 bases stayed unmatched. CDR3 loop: CASTAQLADTETQYF. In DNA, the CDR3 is TGTGCCAGCACGGCCCAGCTAGCGGATACAGAGACCCAGTACTTC.

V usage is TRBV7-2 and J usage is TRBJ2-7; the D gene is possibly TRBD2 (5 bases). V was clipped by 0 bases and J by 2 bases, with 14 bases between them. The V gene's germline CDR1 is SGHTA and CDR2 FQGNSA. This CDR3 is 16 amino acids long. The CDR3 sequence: CASSLAGAIVTYEQYF. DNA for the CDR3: TGTGCCAGCAGCTTAGCGGGAGCCATTGTCACCTACGAGCAGTACTTC.

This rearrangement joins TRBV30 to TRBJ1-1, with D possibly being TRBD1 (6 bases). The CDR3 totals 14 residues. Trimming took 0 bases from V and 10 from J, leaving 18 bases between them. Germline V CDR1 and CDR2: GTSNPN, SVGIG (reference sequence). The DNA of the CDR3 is TGTGCCTGGAGTGTACTGGCAGGGGTGGGGAGAGCTTTCTTT. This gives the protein CAWSVLAGVGRAFF.

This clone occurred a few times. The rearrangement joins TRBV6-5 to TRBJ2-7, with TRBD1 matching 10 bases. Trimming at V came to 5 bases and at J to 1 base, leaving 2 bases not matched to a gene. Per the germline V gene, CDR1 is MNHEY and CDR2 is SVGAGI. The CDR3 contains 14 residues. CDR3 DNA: TGTGCCAGCAGTGAGGGACAGGGGTCCTACGAGCAGTACTTC. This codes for CASSEGQGSYEQYF.

CDR3 in DNA: TGTGCCAGCAGCGGACAGGGCACTGAAGCTTTCTTT. This gives the protein CASSGQGTEAFF. The chain recombines TRBV5-5 with TRBJ1-1, with 8 nucleotides matching TRBD1. In germline, CDR1 is SGHKS, CDR2 YYEKEE (reference sequence). Trimming took 4 bases from V and 4 from J; bases not matched to a gene: 0. This CDR3 region has 12 residues. The full variable domain, rest sourced from reference TRBV5-5 and TRBJ1-1, is DAGVTQSPTHLIKTRGQQVTLRCSPISGHKSVSWYQQVLGQGPQFIFQYYEKEERGRGNFPDRFSARQFPNYSSELNVNALLLGDSALYLCASSGQGTEAFFGQGTRLTVV.

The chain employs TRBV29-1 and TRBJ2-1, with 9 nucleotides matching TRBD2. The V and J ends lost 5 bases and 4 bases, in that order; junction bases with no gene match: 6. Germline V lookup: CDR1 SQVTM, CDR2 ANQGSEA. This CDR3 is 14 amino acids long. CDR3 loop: CSVRGRGGYNEQFF. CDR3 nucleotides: TGCAGCGTTCGGGGGCGGGGGGGGTACAATGAGCAGTTCTTC.

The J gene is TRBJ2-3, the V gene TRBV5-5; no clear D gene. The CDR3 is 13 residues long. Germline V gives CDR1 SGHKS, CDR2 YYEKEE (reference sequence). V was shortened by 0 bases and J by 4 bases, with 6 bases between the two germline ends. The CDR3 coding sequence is TGTGCCAGCAGCTTGGGACTCGCAGATACGCAGTATTTT. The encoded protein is CASSLGLADTQYF.